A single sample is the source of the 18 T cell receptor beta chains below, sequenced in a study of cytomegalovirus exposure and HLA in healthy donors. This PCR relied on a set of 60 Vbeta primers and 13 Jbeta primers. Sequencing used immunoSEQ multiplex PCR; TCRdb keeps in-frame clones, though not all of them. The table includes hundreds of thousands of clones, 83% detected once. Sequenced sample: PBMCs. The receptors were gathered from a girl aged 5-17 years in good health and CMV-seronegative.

CDR3 bases: TGTGCCAGCAGCTCACAGGGGCGCGAGCAGTACTTC. Translated, it gives CASSSQGREQYF. This chain connects TRBV5-6 to TRBJ2-7, with 7 bases lining up with TRBD1. The V gene end was trimmed by 3 bases and the J gene end by 6 bases; junction bases not matched to a gene: 3. This CDR3 region has 12 residues. From germline, CDR1 is SGHDT and CDR2 YYEEEE.

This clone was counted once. CDR3 in DNA: TGTGCCAGCAGCCCAGGCAGGGATGCCGGGGAGCTGTTTTTT. Residues: CASSPGRDAGELFF. V gene TRBV6-4 combines with J gene TRBJ2-2; D may be TRBD1 (5 bases). The V gene's germline CDR1 is MRHNA and CDR2 SNTAGT. The CDR3 loop spans 14 amino acids. With 6 bases removed from V and 6 bases from J, the gap between germline ends came to 14 bases.

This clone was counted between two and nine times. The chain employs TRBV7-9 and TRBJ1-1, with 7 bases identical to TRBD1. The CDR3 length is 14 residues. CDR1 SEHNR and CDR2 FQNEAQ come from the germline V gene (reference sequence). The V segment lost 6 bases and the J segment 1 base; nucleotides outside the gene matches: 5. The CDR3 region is CASRYGDRNTEAFF. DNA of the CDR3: TGTGCCAGCAGATACGGGGACAGGAACACTGAAGCTTTCTTT.

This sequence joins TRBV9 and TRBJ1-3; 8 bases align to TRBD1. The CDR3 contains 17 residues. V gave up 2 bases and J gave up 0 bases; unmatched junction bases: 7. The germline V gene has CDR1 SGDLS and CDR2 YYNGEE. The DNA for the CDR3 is TGTGCCAGCAGCGTCGACACAGGGGGTTACTCTGGAAACACCATATATTTT. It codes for CASSVDTGGYSGNTIYF.

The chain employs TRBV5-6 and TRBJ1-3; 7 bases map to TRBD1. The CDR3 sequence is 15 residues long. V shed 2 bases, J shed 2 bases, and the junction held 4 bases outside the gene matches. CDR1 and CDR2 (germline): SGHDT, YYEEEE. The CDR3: CASSLGQAPGNTIYF. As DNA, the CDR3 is TGTGCCAGCAGCTTAGGACAGGCTCCTGGAAACACCATATATTTT.

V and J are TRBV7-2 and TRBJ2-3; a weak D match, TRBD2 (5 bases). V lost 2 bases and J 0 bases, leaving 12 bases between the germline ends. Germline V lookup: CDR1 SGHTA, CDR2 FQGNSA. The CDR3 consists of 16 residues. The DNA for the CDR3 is TGTGCCAGCAGCTTATCTAGCTCCGTTAGCACAGATACGCAGTATTTT. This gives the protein CASSLSSSVSTDTQYF.

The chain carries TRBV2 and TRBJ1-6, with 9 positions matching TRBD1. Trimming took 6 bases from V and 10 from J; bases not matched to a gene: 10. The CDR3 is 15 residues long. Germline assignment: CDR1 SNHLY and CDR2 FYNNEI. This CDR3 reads CASRGGTGGWSPLHF. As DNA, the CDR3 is TGTGCCAGCAGGGGCGGAACAGGGGGCTGGTCACCCCTCCACTTT.

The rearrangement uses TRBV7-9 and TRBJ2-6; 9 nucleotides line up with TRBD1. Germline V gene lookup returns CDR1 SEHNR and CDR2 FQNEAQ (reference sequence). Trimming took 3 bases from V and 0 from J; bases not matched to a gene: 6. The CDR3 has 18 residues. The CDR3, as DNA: TGTGCCAGCAGCTTGGGGACAGGGTCAAACTCTGGGGCCAACGTCCTGACTTTC. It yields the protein CASSLGTGSNSGANVLTF.

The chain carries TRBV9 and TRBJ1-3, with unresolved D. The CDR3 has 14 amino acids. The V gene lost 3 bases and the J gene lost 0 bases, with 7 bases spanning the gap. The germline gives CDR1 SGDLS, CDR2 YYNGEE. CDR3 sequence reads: CASSGGSSGNTIYF. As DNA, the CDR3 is TGTGCCAGCAGCGGAGGGAGCTCTGGAAACACCATATATTTT. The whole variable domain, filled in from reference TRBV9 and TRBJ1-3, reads DSGVTQTPKHLITATGQRVTLRCSPRSGDLSVYWYQQSLDQGLQFLIQYYNGEERAKGNILERFSAQQFPDLHSELNLSSLELGDSALYFCASSGGSSGNTIYFGEGSWLTVV.

The CDR3 region is CASSLITGEAFF. CDR3 in DNA: TGTGCCAGCAGTTTAATAACGGGTGAAGCTTTCTTT. The V call is TRBV27, the J call TRBJ1-1; D call uncertain. This CDR3 is built from 12 residues. Germline V gene sequence: CDR1 MNHEY, CDR2 SMNVEV (reference sequence). Between the trimmed V and J ends, which lost 2 bases and 7 bases, there was a span of 8 bases.

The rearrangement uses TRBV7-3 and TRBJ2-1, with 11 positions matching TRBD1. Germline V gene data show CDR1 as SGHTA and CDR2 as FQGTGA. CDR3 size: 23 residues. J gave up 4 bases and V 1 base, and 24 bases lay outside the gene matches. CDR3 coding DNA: TGTGCCAGCAGCTTAAGACCGGGACAGGGGGAATCGAAGGCGAATACAGGGTACAATGAGCAGTTCTTC. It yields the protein CASSLRPGQGESKANTGYNEQFF.

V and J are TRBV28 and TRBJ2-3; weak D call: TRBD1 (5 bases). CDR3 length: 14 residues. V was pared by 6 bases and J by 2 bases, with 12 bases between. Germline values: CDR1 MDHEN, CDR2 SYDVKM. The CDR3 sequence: CASSSPGFTDTQYF. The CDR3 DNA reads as TGTGCCAGCAGCAGCCCAGGGTTCACAGATACGCAGTATTTT.

CDR3 region: CASSPGLAFNEQFF. CDR3 bases: TGTGCCAGCAGCCCGGGACTAGCTTTCAATGAGCAGTTCTTC. The genes are TRBV7-9 and TRBJ2-1, with 9 bases aligning to TRBD2. J lost 6 bases, V lost 5 bases, and 5 bases had no gene match. The CDR3 is made up of 14 amino acids. Germline-derived CDR1 and CDR2 are SEHNR and FQNEAQ (reference sequence).

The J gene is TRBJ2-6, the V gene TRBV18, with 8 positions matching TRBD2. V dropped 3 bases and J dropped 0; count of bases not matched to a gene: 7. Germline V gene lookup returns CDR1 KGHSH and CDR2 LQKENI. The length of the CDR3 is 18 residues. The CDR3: CASSPSGGVNSGANVLTF. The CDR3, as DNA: TGTGCCAGCTCACCTTCGGGAGGGGTAAACTCTGGGGCCAACGTCCTGACTTTC.

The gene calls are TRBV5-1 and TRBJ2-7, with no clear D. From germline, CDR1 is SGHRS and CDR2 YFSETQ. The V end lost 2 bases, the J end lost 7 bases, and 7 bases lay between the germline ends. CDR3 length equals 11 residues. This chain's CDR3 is CASSLNSEQYF. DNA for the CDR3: TGCGCCAGCAGCTTAAACAGTGAGCAGTACTTC. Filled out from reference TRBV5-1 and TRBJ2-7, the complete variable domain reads KAGVTQTPRYLIKTRGQQVTLSCSPISGHRSVSWYQQTPGQGLQFLFEYFSETQRNKGNFPGRFSGRQFSNSRSEMNVSTLELGDSALYLCASSLNSEQYFGPGTRLTVT.

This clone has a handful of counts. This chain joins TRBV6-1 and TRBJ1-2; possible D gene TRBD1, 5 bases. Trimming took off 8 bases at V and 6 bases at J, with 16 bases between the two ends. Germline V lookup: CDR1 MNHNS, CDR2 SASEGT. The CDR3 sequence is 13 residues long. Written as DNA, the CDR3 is TGTGCCAGCCGTTCCCCCGGGGGTAATGGCTACACCTTC. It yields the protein CASRSPGGNGYTF.

CDR3 sequence: CAWTAKGRGTFRTQYF. The CDR3 nucleotides read TGTGCCTGGACCGCTAAGGGGCGGGGTACGTTTCGGACCCAGTACTTC. This rearrangement joins TRBV30 to TRBJ2-5; possibly TRBD2 for D (6 bases). The CDR3 length is 16 residues. Trimming removed 4 bases at V and 7 bases at J, with 25 bases between. Looked up from germline, CDR1 is GTSNPN and CDR2 is SVGIG (reference sequence).

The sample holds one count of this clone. CDR3 DNA: TGTGCCAGCAGAACAGGGTCTTCCTCTGGAAACACCATATATTTT. This encodes CASRTGSSSGNTIYF. The rearrangement links TRBV28 to TRBJ1-3; possibly TRBD1 for D (6 bases). Trimming cost V 6 bases and J 0 bases, with 12 bases left between them. Germline V gene sequence: CDR1 MDHEN, CDR2 SYDVKM. There are 15 residues in the CDR3.